These 21 T cell receptor beta chains came from one sample sequenced in a study of cytomegalovirus exposure and HLA in healthy donors. Profiled with immunoSEQ multiplex PCR; TCRdb holds only in-frame clones, not every one. Here the sample spans more than 65,000 clones, about 92% being singletons. Input material: PBMCs. The source is a man younger than 35 in good health and CMV-seronegative.

This chain connects TRBV15 to TRBJ2-1, with a tentative D call TRBD2 (7 bases). Germline values: CDR1 LNHNV, CDR2 YYDKDF (reference sequence). Trimming took 1 base from V and 6 from J, leaving 19 bases between them. The CDR3 loop spans 17 amino acids. This CDR3 is CATSRATRQAGANEQFF. For the CDR3, the DNA is TGTGCCACCAGCAGAGCGACCAGACAGGCGGGGGCCAATGAGCAGTTCTTC. The full variable domain, completed using reference TRBV15 and TRBJ2-1, is DAMVIQNPRYQVTQFGKPVTLSCSQTLNHNVMYWYQQKSSQAPKLLFHYYDKDFNNEADTPDNFQSRRPNTSFCFLDIRSPGLGDTAMYLCATSRATRQAGANEQFFGPGTRLTVL.

This clone was seen a single time. This chain uses TRBV27 with TRBJ2-7; 10 bases fit TRBD2. This CDR3 has 12 residues. The J segment lost 11 bases and the V segment lost 8 bases, leaving 9 bases of the junction unmatched. CDR1 MNHEY and CDR2 SMNVEV come from the germline V gene (reference sequence). The CDR3 bases are TGTGCCAGCTCAGGACTAGCGGAGGTCGAGTACTTC. Translating it yields CASSGLAEVEYF.

A single count supports this clone. This chain joins TRBV7-8 and TRBJ2-7; 10 nucleotides line up with TRBD1. There are 15 residues in the CDR3. V dropped 2 bases and J dropped 7; count of bases not matched to a gene: 8. From germline, CDR1 is SGHVS and CDR2 FQNEAQ. The CDR3 reads CASSLSGTGEGEQYF. DNA for the CDR3: TGTGCCAGCAGCTTATCCGGGACAGGGGAAGGGGAGCAGTACTTC.

The CDR3 sequence is CASSLLNEQFF. CDR3 nucleotide sequence: TGTGCCAGCAGTTTACTTAATGAGCAGTTCTTC. The chain links TRBV2 to TRBJ2-1; no clear D. This CDR3 contains 11 residues. Trimming stripped 5 bases from V and 7 bases from J, with 6 bases between. Per the germline V gene, CDR1 is SNHLY and CDR2 is FYNNEI.

The chain is built from TRBV11-2 and TRBJ1-4, with TRBD1 matching over 8 bases. The V gene end was trimmed by 0 bases and the J gene end by 8 bases; junction bases not matched to a gene: 8. The CDR3 sequence is 16 residues long. CDR1 and CDR2 from the germline V gene are SGHAT and FQNNGV. The CDR3 protein is CASSLDPTGVGEKLFF. The CDR3 DNA reads as TGTGCCAGCAGCTTAGACCCGACAGGGGTGGGCGAAAAACTGTTTTTT.

J is TRBJ1-3 and V is TRBV7-9; D remains ambiguous. Trimming removed 7 bases at V and 0 bases at J, with 19 bases between. This CDR3 comprises 17 residues. CDR1 is SEHNR, CDR2 FQNEAQ, per germline (reference sequence). The CDR3 coding sequence is TGTGCCAGCACCAGAGGGATAAAGGAGAGCTCTGGAAACACCATATATTTT. Its protein is CASTRGIKESSGNTIYF.

This chain connects TRBV21-1 to TRBJ2-7; the table's D call, TRBD2, has no DNA check behind it. TRBV21-1 constitutes a pseudogene. The CDR3 length is 13 residues. CDR3 DNA sequence: TGTGCCAGCCCATTTTACTCCTCCTACGAGCAGTACTTC. Translated: CASPFYSSYEQYF.

The CDR3 DNA is TGTGCCAGCAGCTTAGCGGGGGCAGGGGCAGGGGGCTACACCTTC. Protein sequence: CASSLAGAGAGGYTF. The chain carries TRBV7-8 and TRBJ1-2, with D perhaps matching TRBD1 (6 bases). Germline lookup yields CDR1 SGHVS and CDR2 FQNEAQ. V shed 0 bases and J shed 8 bases, with 16 bases lying between them. CDR3 length: 15 residues.

The V and J genes are TRBV4-1 and TRBJ2-7, with 12 bases identical to TRBD1. The CDR3 is 21 residues long. CDR1 is MGHRA, CDR2 YSYEKL, per germline. V was pared by 6 bases and J by 1 base, with 22 bases of the junction left unmatched. DNA of the CDR3: TGCGCCAGCAGACCGACCTTCCCGGGACAGGGGGCCCGACGAGGATCCTACGAGCAGTACTTC. Its translation: CASRPTFPGQGARRGSYEQYF.

This clone occurred once. The CDR3 region is CASSFGQPIRAFF. In nucleotides, the CDR3 is TGTGCCAGCAGCTTTGGGCAGCCTATTAGGGCTTTCTTT. The chain has TRBV5-6 and TRBJ1-1, with D hard to call. Germline-derived CDR1 and CDR2 are SGHDT and YYEEEE. This CDR3 has 13 amino acids. Trimming pared 2 bases from V and 11 bases from J, leaving 16 bases between.

This clone was detected once. The chain has TRBV7-2 and TRBJ2-4; 9 positions match TRBD1. V lost 5 bases to trimming and J lost 9 bases; unmatched junction nucleotides: 14. The CDR3 is made up of 16 amino acids. Germline loops: CDR1 SGHTA, CDR2 FQGNSA. CDR3 region: CASSRPGQGWPGIQYF. The CDR3 DNA reads TGTGCCAGCAGCCGTCCGGGACAGGGATGGCCGGGCATTCAGTACTTC.

The rearrangement joins TRBV18 to TRBJ2-7; maybe TRBD2 (5 bases). Germline V CDR1 and CDR2: KGHSH, LQKENI. The CDR3 has 16 residues. V lost 2 bases and J 6 bases, leaving 20 bases between the germline ends. The CDR3 region has the DNA TGTGCCAGCTCACCAGAGAGTCGCGTCCGGGCGGGCGAGCAGTACTTC. Amino acid sequence: CASSPESRVRAGEQYF.

The chain couples TRBV30 to TRBJ2-2; 9 bases are a match to TRBD1. Trimming removed 5 bases from V and 4 bases from J; junction bases left unmatched: 2. Germline V lookup: CDR1 GTSNPN, CDR2 SVGIG (reference sequence). The CDR3 has 13 amino acids. CDR3 sequence reads: CAWLTGGTGELFF. CDR3 nucleotide sequence: TGTGCCTGGCTGACAGGGGGCACCGGGGAGCTGTTTTTT.

The chain is built from TRBV5-1 and TRBJ2-2; 7 bases line up with TRBD2. Looked up from germline, CDR1 is SGHRS and CDR2 is YFSETQ. The CDR3 contains 17 residues. The junction had 6 bases not matched to a gene; V was cut back by 0 bases and J by 1 base. The CDR3 reads CASSLGTSALNTGELFF. The DNA of the CDR3 is TGCGCCAGCAGCTTGGGAACTAGCGCTTTGAACACCGGGGAGCTGTTTTTT.

The V gene is TRBV4-3, the J gene TRBJ1-1; maybe TRBD1 (5 bases). V lost 0 bases and J 4 bases, leaving 6 bases between the germline ends. CDR1 and CDR2 from the germline V gene are LGHNA and YSLEER. The CDR3 sequence is 13 residues long. CDR3 residues: CASSQDGATEAFF. The CDR3 region has the DNA TGCGCCAGCAGCCAAGATGGGGCCACTGAAGCTTTCTTT.

The chain carries TRBV27 and TRBJ1-2, with no clear D. The germline V and J ends were trimmed by 3 bases and 7 bases, with 12 bases remaining between them. Germline CDR1 MNHEY, CDR2 SMNVEV (reference sequence). The CDR3 runs to 13 residues. CDR3 nucleotide sequence: TGTGCCAGCAGTTTTGACGGGAATCGTGGCTACACCTTC. Translation: CASSFDGNRGYTF.

The chain employs TRBV11-3 and TRBJ2-7, with a tentative D call TRBD1 (6 bases). The CDR3 has 15 residues. Trimming shortened V by 2 bases and J by 2 bases, and 13 bases separated the two germline ends. Per the germline V gene, CDR1 is SGHNT and CDR2 is YENEEA. CDR3 DNA sequence: TGTGCCAGCAGCTTAACGACAGGCCCGACCTACGAGCAGTACTTC. It yields the protein CASSLTTGPTYEQYF. The full variable domain, with the rest looked up from reference TRBV11-3 and TRBJ2-7, is EAGVVQSPRYKIIEKKQPVAFWCNPISGHNTLYWYLQNLGQGPELLIRYENEEAVDDSQLPKDRFSAERLKGVDSTLKIQPAELGDSAVYLCASSLTTGPTYEQYFGPGTRLTVT.

Only one count was recorded for this clone. The genes are TRBV12-5 and TRBJ1-5; tentatively, D is TRBD1 (5 bases). Germline loops: CDR1 LGHNT, CDR2 FRNRAP. The V end was cut by 2 bases, the J end by 0 bases, with 14 bases between. The CDR3 has 17 amino acids. DNA of the CDR3: TGTGCTAGTGGTTTGAGGGGCAGTACTTATAGCAATCAGCCCCAGCATTTT. This gives the protein CASGLRGSTYSNQPQHF.

This sequence joins TRBV5-1 and TRBJ2-5; perhaps TRBD2 as D (5 bases). Germline V lookup: CDR1 SGHRS, CDR2 YFSETQ. The CDR3 loop spans 13 amino acids. V gave up 0 bases and J gave up 5 bases, with 8 bases separating them. CDR3 sequence reads: CASSLGGSETQYF. The CDR3 DNA is TGCGCCAGCAGCTTGGGCGGGTCGGAGACCCAGTACTTC.

The chain links TRBV6-5 to TRBJ1-3; possibly TRBD1 for D (5 bases). The germline V gene has CDR1 MNHEY and CDR2 SVGAGI. The V end was cut by 6 bases, the J end by 0 bases, with 12 bases between. The CDR3 sequence is 15 residues long. The CDR3 region is CASRGTGNSGNTIYF. In nucleotides, the CDR3 is TGTGCCAGCAGAGGAACAGGAAACTCTGGAAACACCATATATTTT.

The J gene is TRBJ2-7, the V gene TRBV2, with 9 bases lining up with TRBD1. The CDR3 runs to 15 residues. J gave up 3 bases and V 4 bases, and 7 bases lay outside the gene matches. CDR1 and CDR2 from the germline V gene are SNHLY and FYNNEI. The CDR3 nucleotides are TGTGCCAGCAGTGCACTGGACAGGGGTGTCTACGAGCAGTACTTC. Its protein is CASSALDRGVYEQYF.